Each of the 27 T cell receptor beta chains below was sequenced from the same sample in a study of technical replicates of blood from a few donors (dated by TCRdb to about 2017). Receptor amplification or capture employed the immunoSEQ multiplex PCR assay. TCRdb stores this immuneACCESS table with in-frame sequences only. Part of the clones is absent; in the studies checked, under half of the shortfall reflects unresolved V genes, and no reason is known for the rest. This sample holds 65,000 to 85,000 clones; about 96% were observed only once. The biggest ten clones account for more than 0.15% of the sample. Sequencing was carried out using T cells isolated from PBMCs. The receptors come from a human donor in good health.

This clone came up once. This rearrangement joins TRBV10-3 to TRBJ2-1, with D tentatively TRBD1 (5 bases). The CDR3 is 15 residues long. Germline loops: CDR1 ENHRY, CDR2 SYGVKD. Trimming removed 4 bases at V and 4 bases at J, with 14 bases between. CDR3 bases: TGTGCCATCAGTGTAAAAAGACAGACATACAATGAGCAGTTCTTC. Protein product: CAISVKRQTYNEQFF.

This chain links TRBV5-5 with TRBJ2-5; perhaps TRBD2 as D (6 bases). The CDR3 is made up of 15 amino acids. Between the trimmed V and J ends, which lost 0 bases and 1 base, there was a span of 10 bases. Germline CDR1 reads SGHKS; CDR2 reads YYEKEE (reference sequence). The CDR3 nucleotides are TGTGCCAGCAGCTTGGTTGCGGGGCGCCAAGAGACCCAGTACTTC. The encoded protein is CASSLVAGRQETQYF.

The chain uses TRBV28 and TRBJ1-2; D unresolved. Per the germline V gene, CDR1 is MDHEN and CDR2 is SYDVKM. The CDR3 has 14 residues. V lost 7 bases and J lost 4, with 16 bases in between. This chain's CDR3 is CASNPTGSFYGYTF. The CDR3 DNA sequence: TGTGCCAGCAACCCAACGGGGAGTTTCTATGGCTACACCTTC.

The gene calls are TRBV14 and TRBJ1-2, with TRBD1 as a possible D gene (5 bases). Trimming stripped 4 bases from V and 3 bases from J, with 24 bases between. This CDR3 is 18 amino acids long. The germline gives CDR1 SGHDN, CDR2 FVKESK. CDR3 loop: CASSPTPIWGGFDYGYTF. Here the CDR3 DNA reads TGTGCCAGCAGCCCTACCCCGATATGGGGGGGATTCGACTATGGCTACACCTTC.

The chain uses TRBV19 and TRBJ2-3, with D possibly being TRBD1 (6 bases). In germline, CDR1 is LNHDA, CDR2 SQIVND (reference sequence). This CDR3 spans 15 amino acids. The V gene lost 6 bases and the J gene lost 1 base, with 14 bases spanning the gap. The CDR3: CASSFRTERTDTQYF. In DNA, the CDR3 is TGTGCCAGTAGCTTTCGGACAGAACGCACAGATACGCAGTATTTT.

The gene calls are TRBV6-5 and TRBJ2-1; the D gene is possibly TRBD1 (6 bases). This CDR3 comprises 15 residues. Germline V CDR1 and CDR2: MNHEY, SVGAGI. V was clipped by 5 bases and J by 5 bases, with 16 bases between them. This chain's CDR3 is CASSLQGPGHNEQFF. The DNA for the CDR3 is TGTGCCAGCAGTCTCCAGGGGCCCGGCCACAATGAGCAGTTCTTC.

The chain recombines TRBV4-1 with TRBJ1-4; possibly TRBD1 for D (6 bases). From germline, CDR1 is MGHRA and CDR2 YSYEKL. V lost 0 bases and J 6 bases, leaving 8 bases between the germline ends. CDR3 length equals 14 residues. The CDR3 spells CASSQESGDEKLFF. CDR3 nucleotides: TGCGCCAGCAGCCAAGAGTCAGGGGATGAAAAACTGTTTTTT.

The chain recombines TRBV28 with TRBJ1-2, with TRBD1 matching 9 bases. Germline CDR1 MDHEN, CDR2 SYDVKM. After removal of 3 bases from V and 5 bases from J, the junction contained 10 bases not matched to a gene. The CDR3 loop spans 16 amino acids. The CDR3 sequence: CASSFAGTGKRYGYTF. In DNA, the CDR3 is TGTGCCAGCAGTTTCGCCGGGACAGGGAAGAGGTATGGCTACACCTTC.

V is TRBV2 and J is TRBJ1-5, with D tentatively TRBD1 (5 bases). The CDR3 runs 16 residues. The germline V gene encodes CDR1 SNHLY and CDR2 FYNNEI. V lost 0 bases and J lost 0, with 9 bases in between. Here the CDR3 DNA reads TGTGCCAGCAGTGAAGCTGGGGGGTATAGCAATCAGCCCCAGCATTTT. Its translation is CASSEAGGYSNQPQHF. Based on the CDR3 plus reference TRBV2 and TRBJ1-5, the full variable domain is EPEVTQTPSHQVTQMGQEVILRCVPISNHLYFYWYRQILGQKVEFLVSFYNNEISEKSEIFDDQFSVERPDGSNFTLKIRSTKLEDSAMYFCASSEAGGYSNQPQHFGDGTRLSIL.

The chain has TRBV27 and TRBJ2-3; D not resolved. The ends were cut back, 6 bases at V and 1 base at J, with 11 bases in the middle. The CDR3 has 14 amino acids. CDR1 is MNHEY, CDR2 SMNVEV, per germline (reference sequence). The CDR3 spells CASSPLTRTDTQYF. The CDR3 DNA is TGTGCCAGCAGCCCTTTAACTCGCACAGATACGCAGTATTTT.

This clone was found once. This chain links TRBV27 with TRBJ2-7; 8 nucleotides match TRBD1. Unmatched junction bases numbered 14, after V lost 4 bases and J lost 3 bases. The CDR3 spans 17 residues. Germline assignment: CDR1 MNHEY and CDR2 SMNVEV (reference sequence). This CDR3 reads CASSSTGTGHAGYEQYF. The CDR3 DNA reads TGTGCCAGCAGTTCGACCGGGACAGGTCATGCGGGCTACGAGCAGTACTTC.

This chain uses TRBV7-8 with TRBJ2-5; 14 bases fit TRBD2. This CDR3 is built from 20 residues. CDR1 SGHVS and CDR2 FQNEAQ come from the germline V gene. V lost 6 bases to trimming and J lost 2 bases; unmatched junction nucleotides: 17. CDR3 loop: CASRPSGLAGGIRGQETQYF. The CDR3 region has the DNA TGTGCCAGCAGGCCCAGTGGACTAGCGGGGGGTATAAGAGGGCAAGAGACCCAGTACTTC.

This chain joins TRBV4-1 and TRBJ1-4; D may be TRBD1 (6 bases). V lost 0 bases and J lost 8, with 13 bases in between. Looked up from germline, CDR1 is MGHRA and CDR2 is YSYEKL. The CDR3 extends over 15 amino acids. In DNA, the CDR3 is TGCGCCAGCAGCCAAGAGGGGGCGGTAAAGGAAAAACTGTTTTTT. It translates to CASSQEGAVKEKLFF.

The rearrangement joins TRBV19 to TRBJ2-3; D unresolved. Trimming cost V 3 bases and J 3 bases, with 4 bases left between them. This CDR3 contains 12 residues. The germline CDR1 and CDR2 sequences are LNHDA and SQIVND (reference sequence). DNA of the CDR3: TGTGCCAGTAGTATTCCTACAGATACGCAGTATTTT. Its translation is CASSIPTDTQYF.

The V and J genes are TRBV28 and TRBJ1-6, with 8 bases aligning to TRBD1. Germline CDR1 and CDR2: MDHEN and SYDVKM. V lost 4 bases, J lost 7 bases, and 6 bases stayed unmatched. The CDR3 has 15 amino acids. CDR3 DNA sequence: TGTGCCAGCAGTTCAGGGGGCTCAGGAAATTCACCCCTCCACTTT. This sequence encodes CASSSGGSGNSPLHF.

The genes are TRBV4-1 and TRBJ1-2, with 8 bases matching TRBD1. V trimming: 6 bases; J trimming: 6 bases; junction bases outside the gene matches: 9. The CDR3 is 14 residues long. The V gene's germline CDR1 is MGHRA and CDR2 YSYEKL. The CDR3 coding sequence is TGCGCCAGCAGGGGGACAGGAACCACTGATGGCTACACCTTC. It encodes CASRGTGTTDGYTF.

V gene TRBV15 combines with J gene TRBJ1-2, with D possibly being TRBD1 (5 bases). From germline, CDR1 is LNHNV and CDR2 YYDKDF (reference sequence). V lost 0 bases, J lost 1 base, and 12 bases lay in between. The CDR3 has 16 residues. The CDR3, as DNA: TGTGCCACCAGCAGAGATCGCCACAGGATTAACTATGGCTACACCTTC. Its translation: CATSRDRHRINYGYTF.

J is TRBJ1-5 and V is TRBV6-1; 8 bases agree with TRBD1. V shed 1 base, J shed 5 bases, and the junction held 4 bases outside the gene matches. The germline gives CDR1 MNHNS, CDR2 SASEGT. This CDR3 is 15 amino acids long. CDR3 bases: TGTGCCAGCAGTGAAGGCAGGGGGCAGGATCAGCCCCAGCATTTT. Amino acid sequence: CASSEGRGQDQPQHF.

This clone was observed a single time. This chain uses TRBV5-1 with TRBJ1-1, with D perhaps matching TRBD1 (6 bases). The V gene's germline CDR1 is SGHRS and CDR2 YFSETQ. V gave up 2 bases and J gave up 0 bases, with 11 bases separating them. CDR3 length: 15 amino acids. DNA for the CDR3: TGCGCCAGCAGCTTCTTACAGGGTTTGAACACTGAAGCTTTCTTT. The encoded protein is CASSFLQGLNTEAFF.

The gene calls are TRBV27 and TRBJ2-1; 11 bases map to TRBD2. The CDR3 sequence is 13 residues long. Germline CDR1 and CDR2: MNHEY and SMNVEV (reference sequence). The V gene end was trimmed by 5 bases and the J gene end by 6 bases; junction bases not matched to a gene: 0. Here the CDR3 DNA reads TGTGCCAGCAGTGGACTAGCGGGCAATGAGCAGTTCTTC. Residues: CASSGLAGNEQFF.

The chain has TRBV6-5 and TRBJ2-1, with D maybe TRBD2 (6 bases). CDR1 and CDR2 (germline): MNHEY, SVGAGI. This CDR3 has 16 amino acids. V was pared by 0 bases and J by 4 bases, with 13 bases between. The CDR3 sequence is CASSYSRRDQYNEQFF. As DNA, the CDR3 is TGTGCCAGCAGTTACTCGCGGCGGGACCAATACAATGAGCAGTTCTTC.

The V gene is TRBV11-1, the J gene TRBJ2-7, with D possibly being TRBD2 (6 bases). CDR1 and CDR2 from the germline V gene are SGHAT and FQDESV (reference sequence). The CDR3 is made up of 14 amino acids. The ends were cut back, 2 bases at V and 11 bases at J, with 19 bases in the middle. In nucleotides, the CDR3 is TGTGCCAGCAGCTTAATCCGGGACTCTCCGAGGGAGTACTTC. Protein: CASSLIRDSPREYF. Full variable domain (missing parts from reference TRBV11-1 and TRBJ2-7): EAEVAQSPRYKITEKSQAVAFWCDPISGHATLYWYRQILGQGPELLVQFQDESVVDDSQLPKDRFSAERLKGVDSTLKIQPAELGDSAMYLCASSLIRDSPREYFGPGTRLTVT.

The chain uses TRBV29-1 and TRBJ2-2, with 10 bases matching TRBD2. V shed 5 bases, J shed 2 bases, and the junction held 11 bases outside the gene matches. CDR1 is SQVTM, CDR2 ANQGSEA, per germline. The CDR3 is 17 amino acids. The CDR3 bases are TGCAGCGTTCCAGGGGATAGCGGGGGGTTTAACACCGGGGAGCTGTTTTTT. It encodes CSVPGDSGGFNTGELFF.

The chain links TRBV15 to TRBJ1-2; 8 bases map to TRBD1. Germline loops: CDR1 LNHNV, CDR2 YYDKDF (reference sequence). Trimming cost V 7 bases and J 3 bases; bases outside gene matches: 10. The CDR3 is made up of 15 amino acids. CDR3 protein: CATTSGRQGYYGYTF. For the CDR3, the DNA is TGTGCCACCACCTCGGGTAGACAGGGGTACTATGGCTACACCTTC. Full variable domain (missing parts from reference TRBV15 and TRBJ1-2): DAMVIQNPRYQVTQFGKPVTLSCSQTLNHNVMYWYQQKSSQAPKLLFHYYDKDFNNEADTPDNFQSRRPNTSFCFLDIRSPGLGDTAMYLCATTSGRQGYYGYTFGSGTRLTVV.

This rearrangement joins TRBV27 to TRBJ2-7; TRBD1 matches at 8 bases. The J segment lost 3 bases and the V segment lost 2 bases, leaving 3 bases of the junction unmatched. Germline-derived CDR1 and CDR2 are MNHEY and SMNVEV (reference sequence). This CDR3 region has 14 residues. The DNA of the CDR3 is TGTGCCAGCAGTTTAGAAACAGGGGGCTACGAGCAGTACTTC. Its protein product is CASSLETGGYEQYF.

J is TRBJ2-5 and V is TRBV28, with a tentative D call TRBD1 (6 bases). Germline V lookup: CDR1 MDHEN, CDR2 SYDVKM. CDR3 size: 17 residues. The V and J ends lost 2 bases and 2 bases respectively, with 18 bases between them. CDR3 amino acids: CASSLILQGGQQETQYF. CDR3 sequence (DNA): TGTGCCAGCAGTTTAATTCTACAGGGCGGTCAGCAAGAGACCCAGTACTTC.

This sequence joins TRBV5-1 and TRBJ2-7; TRBD2 agrees at 7 bases. Trimming removed 0 bases from V and 6 bases from J; junction bases left unmatched: 9. This CDR3 region has 15 residues. Germline V gene data show CDR1 as SGHRS and CDR2 as YFSETQ. CDR3 nucleotides: TGCGCCAGCAGCTTGGGTGGACTAGGGAGGAGCGAGCAGTACTTC. This codes for CASSLGGLGRSEQYF.